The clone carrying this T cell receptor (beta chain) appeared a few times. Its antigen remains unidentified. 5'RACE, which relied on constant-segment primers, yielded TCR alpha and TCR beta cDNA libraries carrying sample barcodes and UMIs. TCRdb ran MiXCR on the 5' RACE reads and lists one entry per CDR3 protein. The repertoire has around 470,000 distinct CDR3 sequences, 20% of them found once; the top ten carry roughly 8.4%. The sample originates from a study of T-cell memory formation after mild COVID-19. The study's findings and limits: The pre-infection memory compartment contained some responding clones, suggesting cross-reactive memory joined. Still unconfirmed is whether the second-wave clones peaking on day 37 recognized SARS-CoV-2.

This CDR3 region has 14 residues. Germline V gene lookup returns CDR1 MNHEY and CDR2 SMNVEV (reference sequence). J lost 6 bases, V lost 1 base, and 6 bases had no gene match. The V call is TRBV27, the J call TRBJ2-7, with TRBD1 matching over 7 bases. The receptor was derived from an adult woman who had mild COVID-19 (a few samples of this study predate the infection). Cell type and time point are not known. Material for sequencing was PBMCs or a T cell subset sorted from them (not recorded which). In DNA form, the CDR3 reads TGTGCCAGCAGTTTATTGGTCACAGGGGTCGAGCAGTACTTC. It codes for CASSLLVTGVEQYF.